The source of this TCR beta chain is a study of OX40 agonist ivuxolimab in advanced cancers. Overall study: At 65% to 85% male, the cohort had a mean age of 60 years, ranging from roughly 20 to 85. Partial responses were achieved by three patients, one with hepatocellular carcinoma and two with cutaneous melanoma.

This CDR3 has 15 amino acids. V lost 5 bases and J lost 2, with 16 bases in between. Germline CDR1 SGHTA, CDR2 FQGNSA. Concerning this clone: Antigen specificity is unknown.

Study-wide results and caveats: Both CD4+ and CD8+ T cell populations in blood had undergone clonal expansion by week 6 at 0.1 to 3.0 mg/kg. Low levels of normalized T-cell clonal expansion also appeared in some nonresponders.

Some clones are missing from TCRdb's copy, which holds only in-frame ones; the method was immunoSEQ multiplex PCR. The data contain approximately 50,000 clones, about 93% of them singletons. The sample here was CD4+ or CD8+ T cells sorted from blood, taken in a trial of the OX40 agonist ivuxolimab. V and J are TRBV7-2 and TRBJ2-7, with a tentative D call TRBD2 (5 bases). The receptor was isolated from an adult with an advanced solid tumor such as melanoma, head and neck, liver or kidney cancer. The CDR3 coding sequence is TGTGCCAGCAGCGTCACTCCCGGGGAAACCTACGAGCAGTACTTC. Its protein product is CASSVTPGETYEQYF.